This TCR beta chain originates from a study of blood T cell repertoires in COVID-19. Study details: Acute and convalescent COVID-19 samples came from the United States, Italy and Spain. The cDNA or gDNA used as material had been derived from T cells, B-cell-depleted T cells, or PBMCs.

Original data processing: Reference gene primer amplification yielded estimated nucleated cell counts. Data came from immunoSEQ multiplex PCR; TCRdb stores just in-frame clones and leaves some out. The DNA gave D and trimming, while V, J and clone size come from that table. The repertoire has 60,000 to 75,000 clones, more than 75% of them found once; the top ten carry about 50%. There are 15 residues in the CDR3. Trimming stripped 1 base from V and 4 bases from J, with 14 bases between. The germline CDR1 and CDR2 sequences are SQVTM and ANQGSEA. The chain carries TRBV29-1 and TRBJ2-1; maybe TRBD1 (6 bases). The receptor's source is a woman over 75 with acute or convalescent COVID-19. The sample taken for sequencing was peripheral blood. The DNA for the CDR3 is TGCAGCGTTGAAGGAGAACAGGGCTTGTACAATGAGCAGTTCTTC. It translates to CSVEGEQGLYNEQFF.